This T cell receptor (beta chain) was captured by sequencing in a study of T cell responses to AZD1222 COVID-19 vaccine. Findings and caveats of the study: Along spike, vaccine-associated CD4 TCRs were found throughout, with dominance at 160-218 and 743-854.

Generated by immunoSEQ multiplex PCR, the TCRdb table keeps only in-frame clones and is missing some. Here the sample spans about 60,000 clones, 75% to 85% being singletons. Germline V gene lookup returns CDR1 SGHAT and CDR2 FQNNGV. The CDR3 is made up of 14 amino acids. Deletions cut 5 bases from V and 3 bases from J, with 11 bases between. As concerns this clone: What it binds is unknown.

V is TRBV11-2 and J is TRBJ2-1; tentative D call: TRBD2 (5 bases). This material consisted of peripheral blood, taken on day 0 of AZD1222 vaccination. The sequence came from an adult in good health. The CDR3 bases are TGTGCCAGCAGCATGCGGGCGGACTACAATGAGCAGTTCTTC. Its translation is CASSMRADYNEQFF.